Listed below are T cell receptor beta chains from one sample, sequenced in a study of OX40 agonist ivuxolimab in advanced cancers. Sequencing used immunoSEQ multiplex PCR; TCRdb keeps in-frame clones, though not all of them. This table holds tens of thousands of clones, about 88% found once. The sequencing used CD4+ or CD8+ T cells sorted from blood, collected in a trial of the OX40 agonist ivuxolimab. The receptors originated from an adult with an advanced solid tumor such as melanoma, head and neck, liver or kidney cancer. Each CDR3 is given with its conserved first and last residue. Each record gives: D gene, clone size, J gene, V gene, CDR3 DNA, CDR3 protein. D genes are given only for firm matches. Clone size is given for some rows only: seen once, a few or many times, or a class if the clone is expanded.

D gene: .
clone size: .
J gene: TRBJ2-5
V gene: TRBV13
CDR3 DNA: TGTGCCAGCAGCTTAGCGGAGTTCCGGGGGGCGAGAGGGGATGTTCAAGAGACCCAGTACTTC
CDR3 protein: CASSLAEFRGARGDVQETQYF

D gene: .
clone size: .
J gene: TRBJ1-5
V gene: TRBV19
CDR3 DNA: TGTGCCAGTAGTATACAATTATATCAGCCCCAGCATTTT
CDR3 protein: CASSIQLYQPQHF

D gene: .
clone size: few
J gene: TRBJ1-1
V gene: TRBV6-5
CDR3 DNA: TGTGCCAGCAGACGGGACTTCAACACTGAAGCTTTCTTT
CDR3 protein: CASRRDFNTEAFF

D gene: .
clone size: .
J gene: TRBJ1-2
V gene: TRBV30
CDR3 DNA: TGTGCCTGGAACCCTTATGGACAGCTCAACTATGGCTACACCTTC
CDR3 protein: CAWNPYGQLNYGYTF

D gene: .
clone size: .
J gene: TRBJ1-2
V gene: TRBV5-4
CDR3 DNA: TGTGCCAGCAGCTACGATGGACGGGCCTATGGCTACACCTTC
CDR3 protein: CASSYDGRAYGYTF

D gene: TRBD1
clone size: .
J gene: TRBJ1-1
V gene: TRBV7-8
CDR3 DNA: TGTGCCAGCAGCTTAGGAGACAGGACAGGCCAGAACACTGAAGCTTTCTTT
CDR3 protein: CASSLGDRTGQNTEAFF

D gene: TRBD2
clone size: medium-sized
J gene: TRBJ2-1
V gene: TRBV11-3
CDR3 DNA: TGTGCCAGCAGCTCCCGAGGGAAGCGGGAGTCAGGGGATGAGCAGTTCTTC
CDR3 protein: CASSSRGKRESGDEQFF

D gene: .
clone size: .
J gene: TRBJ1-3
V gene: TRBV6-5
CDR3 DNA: TGTGCCAGCAGTCCCTCCGGGACGGTTGGAAACACCATATATTTT
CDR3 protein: CASSPSGTVGNTIYF

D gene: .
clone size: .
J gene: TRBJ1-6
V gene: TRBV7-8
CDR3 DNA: TGTGCCAGCAGCTTAGCGCTTTGGGCCCTCGAGTCACCCCTCCACTTT
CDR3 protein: CASSLALWALESPLHF

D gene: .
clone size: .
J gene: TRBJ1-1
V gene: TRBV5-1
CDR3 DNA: TGCGCCAGCAGCTTAGGCTATGAGAACACTGAAGCTTTCTTT
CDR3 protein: CASSLGYENTEAFF

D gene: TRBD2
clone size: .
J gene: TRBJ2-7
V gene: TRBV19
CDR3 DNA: TGTGCCAGTGGACCTAGCGGTGTGAGCTCCTACGAGCAGTACTTC
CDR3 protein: CASGPSGVSSYEQYF

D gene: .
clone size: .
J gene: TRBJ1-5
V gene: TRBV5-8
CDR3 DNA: TGTGCCAGCAACCTCGGGACTGCCAATCAGCCCCAGCATTTT
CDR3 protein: CASNLGTANQPQHF

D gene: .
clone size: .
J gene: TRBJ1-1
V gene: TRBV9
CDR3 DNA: TGTGCCAGCAGCAGTGCGGACGTCACTGAAGCTTTCTTT
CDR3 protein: CASSSADVTEAFF

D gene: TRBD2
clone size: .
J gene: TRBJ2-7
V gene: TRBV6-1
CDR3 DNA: TGTGCCAGCCGGGTATATGGCGCTAGCGGGTTCGAGCAGTACTTC
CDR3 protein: CASRVYGASGFEQYF

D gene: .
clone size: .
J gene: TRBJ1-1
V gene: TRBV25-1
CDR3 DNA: TGTGCCAGCAGTAGCCAAAGGGTGGCTTTCTTT
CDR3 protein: CASSSQRVAFF

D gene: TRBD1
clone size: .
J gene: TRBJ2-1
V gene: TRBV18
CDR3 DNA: TGTGCCAGCTCATACACCACTACAGGGGGCAAATACAATGAGCAGTTCTTC
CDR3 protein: CASSYTTTGGKYNEQFF

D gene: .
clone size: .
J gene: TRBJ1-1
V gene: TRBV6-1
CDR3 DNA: TGTGCCAGCACTGTGACTATGAACACTGAAGCTTTCTTT
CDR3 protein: CASTVTMNTEAFF

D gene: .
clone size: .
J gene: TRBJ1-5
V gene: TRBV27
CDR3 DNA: TGTGCCAGCAGTTTACTAGGGGGGAGCAATCAGCCCCAGCATTTT
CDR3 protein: CASSLLGGSNQPQHF

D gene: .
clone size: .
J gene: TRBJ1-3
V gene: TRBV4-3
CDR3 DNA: TGCGCCAGCAGCCAAATTCGACAGGACGGGGGAAACACCATATATTTT
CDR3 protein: CASSQIRQDGGNTIYF

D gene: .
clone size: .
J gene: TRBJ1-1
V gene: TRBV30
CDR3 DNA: TGTGCCTGGACCCGTCAGGGGAACACTGAAGCTTTCTTT
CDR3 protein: CAWTRQGNTEAFF

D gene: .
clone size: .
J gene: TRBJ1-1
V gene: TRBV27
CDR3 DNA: TGTGCCAGCAGTTTTAGCAGGGGCACTGAAGCTTTCTTT
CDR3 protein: CASSFSRGTEAFF

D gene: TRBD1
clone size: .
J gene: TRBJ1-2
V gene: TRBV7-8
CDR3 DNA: TGTGCCAGCAGCACCTGGGACAGCAACTATGGCTACACCTTC
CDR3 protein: CASSTWDSNYGYTF

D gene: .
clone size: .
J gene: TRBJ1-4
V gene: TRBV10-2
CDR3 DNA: TGCGCCAGCAGTCGAGAATATAATGAAAAACTGTTTTTT
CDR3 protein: CASSREYNEKLFF

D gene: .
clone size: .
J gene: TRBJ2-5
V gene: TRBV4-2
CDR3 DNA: TGTGCCAGCAGCCAAGACAGGGGTTTAAAAGAGACCCAGTACTTC
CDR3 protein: CASSQDRGLKETQYF

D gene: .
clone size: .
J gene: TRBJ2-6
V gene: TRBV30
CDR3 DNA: TGTGCCTGGCAAAGAAACTCTGGGGCCAACGTCCTGACTTTC
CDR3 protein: CAWQRNSGANVLTF

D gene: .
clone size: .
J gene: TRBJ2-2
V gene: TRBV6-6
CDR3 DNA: TGTGCCAGCAGTTACCCCAAGGGACAATCCGCCGGGGAGCTGTTTTTT
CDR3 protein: CASSYPKGQSAGELFF

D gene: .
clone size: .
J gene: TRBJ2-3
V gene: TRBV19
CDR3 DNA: TGTGCCAGTAAAGAGCGGGTCACAGATACGCAGTATTTT
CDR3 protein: CASKERVTDTQYF

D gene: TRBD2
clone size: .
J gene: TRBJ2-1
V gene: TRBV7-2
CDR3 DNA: TGTGCCAGCAGCTTAGGTCCAGCGGGGGTCTACAATGAGCAGTTCTTC
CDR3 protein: CASSLGPAGVYNEQFF

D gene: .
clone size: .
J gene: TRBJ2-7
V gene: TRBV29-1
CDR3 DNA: TGCAGCGCCGCCGGGTTGGGGGGTAATCGCGAGCAGTACTTC
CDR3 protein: CSAAGLGGNREQYF

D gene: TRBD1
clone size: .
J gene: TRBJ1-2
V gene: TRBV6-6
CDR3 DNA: TGTGCCAGCAGCCTACAGGGGGCGCTGGGCTACACCTTC
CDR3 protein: CASSLQGALGYTF

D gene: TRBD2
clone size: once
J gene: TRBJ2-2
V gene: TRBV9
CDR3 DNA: TGTGCCAGCAGCGTAGCCCCTAGCGGGGGCGCGGGGGAGCTGTTTTTT
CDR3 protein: CASSVAPSGGAGELFF

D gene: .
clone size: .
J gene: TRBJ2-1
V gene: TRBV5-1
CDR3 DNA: TGCGCCAGCAGCGGTACTGGGAGCTCCTACAATGAGCAGTTCTTC
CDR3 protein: CASSGTGSSYNEQFF

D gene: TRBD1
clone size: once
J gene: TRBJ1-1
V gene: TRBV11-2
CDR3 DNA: TGTGCCAGCAGCTTAAAGGGACAGGGATACACTGAAGCTTTCTTT
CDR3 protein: CASSLKGQGYTEAFF

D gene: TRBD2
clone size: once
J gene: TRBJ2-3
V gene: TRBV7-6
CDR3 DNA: TGTGCCAGCAGCTTAAGCGCTAGCGGGTATAGCACAGATACGCAGTATTTT
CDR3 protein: CASSLSASGYSTDTQYF

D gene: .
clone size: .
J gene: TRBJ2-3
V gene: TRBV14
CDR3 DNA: TGTGCCAGCAGCCAAGAATCTACGCAGTATTTT
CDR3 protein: CASSQESTQYF

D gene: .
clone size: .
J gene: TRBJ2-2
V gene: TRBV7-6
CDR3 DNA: TGTGCCAGCAGCTTAAGAAGTTCGGCAGGCGGGGAGCTGTTTTTT
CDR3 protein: CASSLRSSAGGELFF

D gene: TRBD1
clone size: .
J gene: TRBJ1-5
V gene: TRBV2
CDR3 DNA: TGTGCCAGCAGAGACAGGGGATGGGATGGCAATCAGCCCCAGCATTTT
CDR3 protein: CASRDRGWDGNQPQHF

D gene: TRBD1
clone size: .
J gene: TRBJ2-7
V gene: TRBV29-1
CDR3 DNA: TGCAGCGTGGGTCTTACCAAGGGGGCGGTATCCTACGAGCAGTACTTC
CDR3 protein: CSVGLTKGAVSYEQYF

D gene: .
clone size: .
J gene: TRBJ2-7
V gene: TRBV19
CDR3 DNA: TGTGCCAGTCGAGGAGGGGTCCACGAGCAGTACTTC
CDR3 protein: CASRGGVHEQYF

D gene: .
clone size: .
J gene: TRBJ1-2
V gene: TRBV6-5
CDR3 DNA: TGTGCCAGCAGTGATACAGGGAACTATGGCTACACCTTC
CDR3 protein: CASSDTGNYGYTF

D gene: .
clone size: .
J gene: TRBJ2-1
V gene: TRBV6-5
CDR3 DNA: TGTGCCAGCGGTCCCGACTCAAGCTCCTACAATGAGCAGTTCTTC
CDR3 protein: CASGPDSSSYNEQFF

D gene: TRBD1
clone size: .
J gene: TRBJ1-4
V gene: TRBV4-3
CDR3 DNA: TGCGCCAGCAGCCAAGTGGGACAGGGGGAAAAACTGTTTTTT
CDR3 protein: CASSQVGQGEKLFF

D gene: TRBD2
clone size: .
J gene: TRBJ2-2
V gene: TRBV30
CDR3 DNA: TGTGCCTGGGTTGGCGGGAGAGGTGGGGAGCTGTTTTTT
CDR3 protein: CAWVGGRGGELFF

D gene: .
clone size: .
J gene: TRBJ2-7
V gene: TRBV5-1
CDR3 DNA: TGCGCCAGCAGCCTAACAGGTACTCCTTACGAGCAGTACTTC
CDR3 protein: CASSLTGTPYEQYF

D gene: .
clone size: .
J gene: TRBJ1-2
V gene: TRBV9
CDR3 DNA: TGTGCCAGCAGCGCTCGAGACACCTATGGCTACACCTTC
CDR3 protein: CASSARDTYGYTF

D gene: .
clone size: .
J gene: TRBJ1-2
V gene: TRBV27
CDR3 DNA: TGTGCCAGCAGTTTAAGTGGACCTGGGGATGGCTACACCTTC
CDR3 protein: CASSLSGPGDGYTF

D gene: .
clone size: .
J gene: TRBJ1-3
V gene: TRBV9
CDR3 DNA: TGTGCCAGCAGCGTAGAAGGGAACGGTTACACCATATATTTT
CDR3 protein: CASSVEGNGYTIYF

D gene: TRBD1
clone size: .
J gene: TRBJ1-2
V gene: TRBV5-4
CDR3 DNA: TGTGCCAGCAGTTCGGGGGGACAGGGTTTTTATGGCTACACCTTC
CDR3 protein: CASSSGGQGFYGYTF

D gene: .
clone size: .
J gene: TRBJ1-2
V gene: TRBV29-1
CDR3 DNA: TGCAGCGAAGGACTGATATATGGCTTTGACTACACCTTC
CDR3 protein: CSEGLIYGFDYTF

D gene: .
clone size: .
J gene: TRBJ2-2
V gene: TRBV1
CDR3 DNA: TGCACCAGCAGCCAAGGAACGGGACTAGCGGGCGGGGAGCTGTTTTTT
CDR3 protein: CTSSQGTGLAGGELFF

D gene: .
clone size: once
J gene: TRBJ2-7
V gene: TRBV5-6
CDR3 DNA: TGTGCCAGCAGCTTGGGTCGACGGGCTAGCGAGCAGTACTTC
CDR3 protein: CASSLGRRASEQYF

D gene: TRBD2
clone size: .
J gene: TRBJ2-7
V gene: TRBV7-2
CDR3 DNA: TGTGCCAGCAGCTTAGTAGCGGGGGGACGGAACTACGAGCAGTACTTC
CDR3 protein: CASSLVAGGRNYEQYF

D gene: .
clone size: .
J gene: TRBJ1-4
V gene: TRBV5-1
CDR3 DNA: TGCGCCAGCAAGGAAAGGGGTGTCGTGCCTAATGAAAAACTGTTTTTT
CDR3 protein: CASKERGVVPNEKLFF

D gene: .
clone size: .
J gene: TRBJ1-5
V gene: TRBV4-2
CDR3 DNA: TGTGCCAGCAGCCACGCCGGGACCATAGGTTATAGCAATCAGCCCCAGCATTTT
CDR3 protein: CASSHAGTIGYSNQPQHF

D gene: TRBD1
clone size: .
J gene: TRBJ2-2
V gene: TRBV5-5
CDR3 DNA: TGTGCCAGCAGCTTAGGGGGCGCAAACACCGGGGAGCTGTTTTTT
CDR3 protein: CASSLGGANTGELFF

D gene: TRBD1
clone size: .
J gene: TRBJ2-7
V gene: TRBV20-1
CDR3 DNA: TGCAGTGCCCAGGGGGCTGACGAGCAGTACTTC
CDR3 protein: CSAQGADEQYF

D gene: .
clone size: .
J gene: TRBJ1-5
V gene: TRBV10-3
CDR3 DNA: TGTGCCATCAGTGAGTACAGGGATGATCAGCCCCAGCATTTT
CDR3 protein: CAISEYRDDQPQHF

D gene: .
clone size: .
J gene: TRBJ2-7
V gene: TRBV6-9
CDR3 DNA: TGTGCCAGCCGTTTAGGGGGGGCCTACGAGCAGTACTTC
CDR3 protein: CASRLGGAYEQYF

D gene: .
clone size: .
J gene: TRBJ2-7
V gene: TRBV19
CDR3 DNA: TGTGCCAGTACCAGGGGACCCTCCTACGAGCAGTACTTC
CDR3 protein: CASTRGPSYEQYF